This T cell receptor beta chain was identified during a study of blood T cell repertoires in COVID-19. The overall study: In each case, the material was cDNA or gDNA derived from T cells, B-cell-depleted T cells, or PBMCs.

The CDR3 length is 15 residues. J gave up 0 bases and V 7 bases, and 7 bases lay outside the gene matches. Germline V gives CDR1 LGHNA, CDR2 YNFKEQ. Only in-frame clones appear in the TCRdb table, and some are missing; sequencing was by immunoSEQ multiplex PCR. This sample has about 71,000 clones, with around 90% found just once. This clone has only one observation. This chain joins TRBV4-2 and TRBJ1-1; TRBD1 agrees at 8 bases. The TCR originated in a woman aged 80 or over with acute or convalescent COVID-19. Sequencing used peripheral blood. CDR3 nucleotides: TGTGCCAGCAAGCCGCAGGGACAGGTGAACACTGAAGCTTTCTTT. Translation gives CASKPQGQVNTEAFF.